Below, 13 T cell receptor beta chains from the same sample are listed, as sequenced in a study of T cells in localized non-small cell lung cancer (dated by TCRdb to the early 2020s). Libraries were built with the immunoSEQ multiplex PCR assay. The table was pulled from immuneACCESS by TCRdb, which kept in-frame rearrangements only. Such tables lose some clones; where checked, under half of the loss comes from unresolved V genes, and the rest has no known cause. The sample data list 130,000 or so clones, and around 89% of these were observed just once. Roughly 1.8% of the sample comes from the top ten. This material consisted of peripheral blood, taken before any cancer treatment. The receptors were sampled from a female donor older than 55 with stage I lung adenocarcinoma.

The chain joins TRBV2 to TRBJ1-3; no clear D. Germline CDR1 reads SNHLY; CDR2 reads FYNNEI. CDR3 size: 13 residues. V lost 4 bases and J lost 2, with 6 bases in between. CDR3 DNA: TGTGCCAGCAGTGGGGTTGCTGGAAACACCATATATTTT. It translates to CASSGVAGNTIYF.

This sequence joins TRBV10-3 and TRBJ2-2; D is ambiguous. CDR1 and CDR2 from the germline V gene are ENHRY and SYGVKD. Trimming pared 6 bases from V and 6 bases from J, leaving 8 bases between. The CDR3 consists of 12 residues. CDR3 DNA sequence: TGTGCCATCAGGCCCCTCTCCGGGGAGCTGTTTTTT. Its translation is CAIRPLSGELFF.

This chain connects TRBV28 to TRBJ2-2; TRBD1 aligns across 7 bases. The CDR3 extends over 16 amino acids. CDR1 is MDHEN, CDR2 SYDVKM, per germline. The trim removed 5 bases at V and 1 base at J, leaving 7 bases unmatched. The CDR3 reads CASSLQGNKNTGELFF. The DNA for the CDR3 is TGTGCCAGCAGTCTACAGGGGAATAAGAACACCGGGGAGCTGTTTTTT.

The J gene is TRBJ1-4, the V gene TRBV13, with a weak D call TRBD1 (5 bases). V was shortened by 2 bases and J by 0 bases, with 7 bases between the two germline ends. Germline V gene data show CDR1 as PRHDT and CDR2 as FYEKMQ (reference sequence). This CDR3 is 15 amino acids long. The CDR3 DNA reads as TGTGCCAGCAGCTTACGGGGGTCAACTAATGAAAAACTGTTTTTT. As protein: CASSLRGSTNEKLFF.

Here the CDR3 reads CASSDGQAGELFF. Here the CDR3 DNA reads TGTGCCAGCAGTGACGGGCAAGCCGGGGAGCTGTTTTTT. The V call is TRBV6-4, the J call TRBJ2-2; no clear D gene. CDR1 and CDR2 (germline): MRHNA, SNTAGT. V gave up 2 bases and J gave up 6 bases, with 7 bases separating them. This CDR3 region has 13 residues.

This chain links TRBV5-4 with TRBJ2-7, with 7 nucleotides matching TRBD1. V shed 4 bases, J shed 5 bases, and the junction held 9 bases outside the gene matches. CDR1 and CDR2 from the germline V gene are SGHNT and YYREEE (reference sequence). The CDR3 covers 14 residues. The CDR3 reads CASSPGTDYDEQYF. Here the CDR3 DNA reads TGTGCCAGCAGCCCCGGGACAGACTATGACGAGCAGTACTTC.

The gene calls are TRBV6-5 and TRBJ2-1; D unclear. V lost 6 bases, J lost 5 bases, and 8 bases lay in between. Germline-derived CDR1 and CDR2 are MNHEY and SVGAGI. The CDR3 extends over 12 amino acids. CDR3 protein: CASSRTDNEQFF. DNA of the CDR3: TGTGCCAGCAGCCGTACGGACAATGAGCAGTTCTTC.

The rearrangement links TRBV6-5 to TRBJ1-5; no reliable D call. Trimming took 3 bases from V and 5 from J, leaving 11 bases between them. The germline gives CDR1 MNHEY, CDR2 SVGAGI. This CDR3 is 14 amino acids long. The DNA for the CDR3 is TGTGCCAGCAGTTATAGCAGATTCGATCAGCCCCAGCATTTT. This translates into CASSYSRFDQPQHF.

J is TRBJ2-1 and V is TRBV10-3; D is possibly TRBD1 (5 bases). Germline V gives CDR1 ENHRY, CDR2 SYGVKD. The V end was cut by 6 bases, the J end by 5 bases, with 11 bases between. The CDR3 spans 13 residues. The CDR3 coding sequence is TGTGCCATCAGGGTGGACACCGACAATGAGCAGTTCTTC. It encodes CAIRVDTDNEQFF.

The chain joins TRBV18 to TRBJ2-7; 8 nucleotides align to TRBD1. Germline-derived CDR1 and CDR2 are KGHSH and LQKENI. V dropped 5 bases and J dropped 7; count of bases not matched to a gene: 10. This CDR3 contains 14 residues. CDR3 bases: TGTGCCAGCTCATTCTCTCCACAGGGGGAGGAGCAGTACTTC. Translated, it gives CASSFSPQGEEQYF.

The chain uses TRBV27 and TRBJ2-1; the match to TRBD2 covers 8 bases. With V trimmed by 2 bases and J by 6 bases, 15 bases remained unmatched. CDR3 length: 18 residues. Per the germline V gene, CDR1 is MNHEY and CDR2 is SMNVEV (reference sequence). In DNA, the CDR3 is TGTGCCAGCAGTTTAGAGGCTAGCGGGTCCGGGTGGTTCAATGAGCAGTTCTTC. This encodes CASSLEASGSGWFNEQFF.

This clone showed up just a few times. The rearrangement links TRBV10-2 to TRBJ2-7; D may be TRBD2 (6 bases). Germline V CDR1 and CDR2: WSHSY, SAAADI. The V end was cut by 3 bases, the J end by 1 base, with 19 bases between. This CDR3 comprises 17 residues. CDR3 loop: CASSDPGARGGSYEQYF. The CDR3 nucleotides read TGCGCCAGCAGTGACCCGGGAGCTAGAGGTGGATCCTACGAGCAGTACTTC.

The V gene is TRBV7-6, the J gene TRBJ2-5; 10 bases map to TRBD2. The germline V gene has CDR1 SGHVS and CDR2 FNYEAQ. Losses at the gene ends were 5 bases for V and 5 bases for J; bases not matched to a gene: 14. This CDR3 has 17 amino acids. CDR3 in amino acids: CASSLRESGRATETQYF. The CDR3 nucleotides are TGTGCCAGCAGCCTCCGTGAGAGCGGGAGGGCCACGGAGACCCAGTACTTC. The full variable domain, its missing parts supplied by reference TRBV7-6 and TRBJ2-5, is GAGVSQSPRYKVTKRGQDVALRCDPISGHVSLYWYRQALGQGPEFLTYFNYEAQQDKSGLPNDRFSAERPEGSISTLTIQRTEQRDSAMYRCASSLRESGRATETQYFGPGTRLLVL.